The T cell receptor beta chain described here comes from a study of identical twins. Study-level points and caveats: There were fewer insertions in abundant cord blood beta clonotypes, but memory repertoires showed no such pattern.

Carrying unique molecular identifiers, the cDNA also gained a universal primer site through template switching. TCRdb re-called the 5' RACE reads with MiXCR, one entry per CDR3 protein. The table has about 530,000 distinct CDR3 sequences, roughly 15% seen once. Many counts were recorded for this clonotype. Its antigen is currently unknown. A junction end diverges from the germline sequence, so it may reflect a read error. Germline CDR1 reads SGHRS; CDR2 reads YFSETQ. The CDR3 is 13 residues long. Another study also made use of these data, one on yellow fever vaccine responses in identical twins.

This receptor was identified in a woman younger than 35 in good health. V is TRBV5-1 and J is TRBJ2-3; possibly TRBD2 for D (5 bases). The specimen was CD4+ T cells sorted from blood. The CDR3 DNA follows: TGTGCCAGCAGTTTAGGAGGAGCAGATACGCAGTATTTT. Translation: CASSLGGADTQYF.